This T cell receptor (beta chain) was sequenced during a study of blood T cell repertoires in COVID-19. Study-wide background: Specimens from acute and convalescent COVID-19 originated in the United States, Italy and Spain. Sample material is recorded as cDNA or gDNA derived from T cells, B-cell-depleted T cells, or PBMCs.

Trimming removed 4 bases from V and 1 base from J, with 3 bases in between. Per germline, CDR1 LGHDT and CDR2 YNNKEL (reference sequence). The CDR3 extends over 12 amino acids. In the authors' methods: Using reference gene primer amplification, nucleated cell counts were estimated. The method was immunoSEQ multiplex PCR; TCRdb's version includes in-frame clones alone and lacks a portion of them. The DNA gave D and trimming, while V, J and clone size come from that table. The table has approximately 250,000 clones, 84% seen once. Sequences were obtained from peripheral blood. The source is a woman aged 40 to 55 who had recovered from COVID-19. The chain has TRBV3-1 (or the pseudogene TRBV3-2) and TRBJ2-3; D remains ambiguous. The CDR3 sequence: CASSPRTDTQYF. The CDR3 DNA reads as TGTGCCAGCAGCCCTCGCACAGATACGCAGTATTTT.